These 23 T cell receptor beta chains originate from one sample sequenced in a study of shared clonotypes between healthy human individuals. Sequencing used immunoSEQ multiplex PCR; TCRdb keeps in-frame clones, though not all of them. The data show some 580,000 clones, 98% seen once. It was CD45RO-negative cells, positively selected for CCR7, that made up naive CD8 cells, with terminally differentiated effector memory CD45RA+ cells excluded. The sequenced sample was naive CD8+ T cells sorted from blood. All receptors come from a man aged 25 to 40 in good health.

The J gene is TRBJ2-1, the V gene TRBV7-2; 8 bases line up with TRBD2. Losses at the gene ends were 9 bases for V and 4 bases for J; bases not matched to a gene: 2. CDR3 length: 12 amino acids. The germline gives CDR1 SGHTA, CDR2 FQGNSA. The CDR3 coding sequence is TGTGCCAGTAGCGGGGTTTACAATGAGCAGTTCTTC. It yields the protein CASSGVYNEQFF.

The DNA of the CDR3 is TGTGCCAGCAGCTTAGATGGTCCGGGGTCTATGAACACTGAAGCTTTCTTT. It yields the protein CASSLDGPGSMNTEAFF. The chain carries TRBV7-2 and TRBJ1-1, with no clear D. Germline V lookup: CDR1 SGHTA, CDR2 FQGNSA. V gave up 1 base and J gave up 0 bases, with 15 bases separating them. The CDR3 covers 17 residues.

DNA of the CDR3: TGCGCCAGCAGCCAAGATCGGGGAGGAGTTTACGAGCAGTACTTC. This codes for CASSQDRGGVYEQYF. The J gene is TRBJ2-7, the V gene TRBV4-1; perhaps TRBD2 as D (6 bases). From germline, CDR1 is MGHRA and CDR2 YSYEKL. Trimming took 0 bases from V and 4 from J, leaving 13 bases between them. This CDR3 is 15 amino acids long.

The CDR3 DNA reads TGTGCCAGCAGCTTAGAGGGCGGGGAGCAGTTCTTC. Protein product: CASSLEGGEQFF. This chain uses TRBV7-8 with TRBJ2-1, with TRBD2 as a possible D gene (5 bases). Germline V lookup: CDR1 SGHVS, CDR2 FQNEAQ. The CDR3 is made up of 12 amino acids. V lost 1 base and J lost 10, with 8 bases in between.

This rearrangement joins TRBV28 to TRBJ1-4, with 9 bases matching TRBD1. The CDR3 spans 14 residues. The germline CDR1 and CDR2 sequences are MDHEN and SYDVKM. Unmatched junction bases numbered 10, after V lost 6 bases and J lost 11 bases. The CDR3 nucleotides are TGTGCCAGCAGGGCCGGGACAGGGTTGGGTAAACTGTTTTTT. It is translated as CASRAGTGLGKLFF.

This sequence joins TRBV9 and TRBJ2-3; 13 bases line up with TRBD2. Looked up from germline, CDR1 is SGDLS and CDR2 is YYNGEE. J was trimmed by 1 base and V by 4 bases; bases with no gene match: 9. The CDR3 has 18 amino acids. CDR3 in DNA: TGTGCCAGCAGCCAGGGACTAGCGGGGATAACACGCACAGATACGCAGTATTTT. It encodes CASSQGLAGITRTDTQYF.

The rearrangement links TRBV29-1 to TRBJ2-1; 7 bases fit TRBD2. The CDR3 is 19 residues long. CDR1 is SQVTM, CDR2 ANQGSEA, per germline. J lost 0 bases, V lost 6 bases, and 20 bases had no gene match. The CDR3 nucleotides read TGCAGCGTCGCCGGGGAGGGCAGGGTTGAGAAAGGCTCCTACAATGAGCAGTTCTTC. Amino acids: CSVAGEGRVEKGSYNEQFF.

V and J are TRBV28 and TRBJ2-7; TRBD2 aligns across 11 bases. Germline V gene lookup returns CDR1 MDHEN and CDR2 SYDVKM. V gave up 6 bases and J gave up 3 bases; unmatched junction bases: 4. The CDR3 covers 14 residues. CDR3 DNA sequence: TGTGCCAGCAGGCCACTAGCGGGAGACTACGAGCAGTACTTC. It codes for CASRPLAGDYEQYF. The full variable domain, rest sourced from reference TRBV28 and TRBJ2-7, is DVKVTQSSRYLVKRTGEKVFLECVQDMDHENMFWYRQDPGLGLRLIYFSYDVKMKEKGDIPEGYSVSREKKERFSLILESASTNQTSMYLCASRPLAGDYEQYFGPGTRLTVT.

The chain carries TRBV19 and TRBJ1-1; D remains ambiguous. V lost 1 base to trimming and J lost 5 bases, with 17 bases between them. The CDR3 length is 16 residues. The germline V gene has CDR1 LNHDA and CDR2 SQIVND (reference sequence). The CDR3 DNA sequence: TGTGCCAGTAGTATAGGACTTCTGGACCGGAGGACTGAAGCTTTCTTT. Translated: CASSIGLLDRRTEAFF.

This clone was picked up one time. V gene TRBV9 combines with J gene TRBJ2-7; 7 positions match TRBD1. Trimming at V came to 3 bases and at J to 6 bases, leaving 9 bases not matched to a gene. Germline CDR1 and CDR2: SGDLS and YYNGEE. The CDR3 spans 14 residues. The CDR3 loop is CASSAHRDSREQYF. CDR3 nucleotides: TGTGCCAGCAGCGCTCATCGGGACAGTCGCGAGCAGTACTTC. Full variable domain (missing parts from reference TRBV9 and TRBJ2-7): DSGVTQTPKHLITATGQRVTLRCSPRSGDLSVYWYQQSLDQGLQFLIQYYNGEERAKGNILERFSAQQFPDLHSELNLSSLELGDSALYFCASSAHRDSREQYFGPGTRLTVT.

The genes are TRBV27 and TRBJ2-7; 9 bases align to TRBD2. This CDR3 has 16 amino acids. The J segment lost 5 bases and the V segment lost 2 bases, leaving 10 bases of the junction unmatched. Germline V gives CDR1 MNHEY, CDR2 SMNVEV (reference sequence). CDR3 amino acids: CASSLLSGLAMDEQYF. The CDR3 coding sequence is TGTGCCAGCAGTTTACTCTCAGGACTAGCGATGGACGAGCAGTACTTC.

The rearrangement joins TRBV7-6 to TRBJ2-1; D unclear. This CDR3 region has 17 residues. Trimming stripped 0 bases from V and 4 bases from J, with 16 bases between. From germline, CDR1 is SGHVS and CDR2 FNYEAQ. The CDR3 DNA reads as TGTGCCAGCAGCTTAGCCACGGGCGCCCCCGAATACAATGAGCAGTTCTTC. Its protein product is CASSLATGAPEYNEQFF.

The V and J genes are TRBV7-8 and TRBJ2-3; 13 nucleotides match TRBD2. V gave up 1 base and J gave up 4 bases; unmatched junction bases: 8. This CDR3 has 18 residues. Germline CDR1 SGHVS, CDR2 FQNEAQ. CDR3 nucleotides: TGTGCCAGCAGCTTAGGGAAAGGGACTAGCGGGATCGCAGATACGCAGTATTTT. This gives the protein CASSLGKGTSGIADTQYF.

In this sample, this clone turned up a few times. The CDR3 protein is CASSTLSGDIQPQHF. CDR3 sequence (DNA): TGTGCCAGCAGCACCCTATCCGGGGACATCCAGCCCCAGCATTTT. This chain uses TRBV28 with TRBJ1-5; D perhaps matches TRBD1 (6 bases). The CDR3 extends over 15 amino acids. V was trimmed by 6 bases and J by 7 bases, leaving 19 bases between them. Germline V gene sequence: CDR1 MDHEN, CDR2 SYDVKM.

This clone was counted once. V is TRBV6-1 and J is TRBJ2-1, with 8 bases that match TRBD1. J was trimmed by 4 bases and V by 1 base; bases with no gene match: 3. The germline V gene has CDR1 MNHNS and CDR2 SASEGT. The CDR3 sequence is 15 residues long. CDR3 sequence: CASSEGTGSYNEQFF. In nucleotides, the CDR3 is TGTGCCAGCAGTGAAGGGACAGGGTCGTACAATGAGCAGTTCTTC.

The chain combines TRBV14 with TRBJ1-2; D possibly corresponds to TRBD1 (5 bases). The CDR3 consists of 12 residues. Germline values: CDR1 SGHDN, CDR2 FVKESK. V was shortened by 4 bases and J by 7 bases, with 10 bases between the two germline ends. CDR3 in DNA: TGTGCCAGCAGCCCCGGACAAGGTGGCTACACCTTC. This encodes CASSPGQGGYTF. The complete variable domain, with remaining parts taken from reference TRBV14 and TRBJ1-2, reads EAGVTQFPSHSVIEKGQTVTLRCDPISGHDNLYWYRRVMGKEIKFLLHFVKESKQDESGMPNNRFLAERTGGTYSTLKVQPAELEDSGVYFCASSPGQGGYTFGSGTRLTVV.

This chain links TRBV7-8 with TRBJ2-1, with 14 bases matching TRBD2. CDR1 and CDR2 from the germline V gene are SGHVS and FQNEAQ. The CDR3 is 17 residues long. Unmatched junction bases numbered 3, after V lost 5 bases and J lost 0 bases. CDR3 nucleotides: TGTGCCAGCAGCGTCGGGACTAGCGGGAGCTCCTACAATGAGCAGTTCTTC. As protein: CASSVGTSGSSYNEQFF.

This chain joins TRBV6-5 and TRBJ2-7; D may be TRBD1 (5 bases). With 0 bases removed from V and 9 bases from J, the gap between germline ends came to 12 bases. The germline gives CDR1 MNHEY, CDR2 SVGAGI. The CDR3 loop spans 13 amino acids. The DNA for the CDR3 is TGTGCCAGCAGTTACTCGGCAGGGATGGGGCAGTACTTC. Protein: CASSYSAGMGQYF.

The DNA for the CDR3 is TGTGCCAGCAGCTTATTGACAGGGAGCACTGAAGCTTTCTTT. Protein: CASSLLTGSTEAFF. This sequence joins TRBV7-9 and TRBJ1-1, with 7 positions matching TRBD1. V lost 2 bases, J lost 4 bases, and 4 bases stayed unmatched. Germline V gives CDR1 SEHNR, CDR2 FQNEAQ (reference sequence). The CDR3 has 14 amino acids.

The chain carries TRBV6-1 and TRBJ2-3; 9 bases fit TRBD1. This CDR3 has 15 residues. Germline CDR1 reads MNHNS; CDR2 reads SASEGT. Trimming at V came to 1 base and at J to 5 bases, leaving 4 bases not matched to a gene. The CDR3 DNA reads as TGTGCCAGCAGTGAAGAGGGACAGGGAGGAGATACGCAGTATTTT. Its translation: CASSEEGQGGDTQYF.

This chain joins TRBV27 and TRBJ2-7; D not resolved. V shed 5 bases and J shed 7 bases, with 12 bases lying between them. The CDR3 totals 12 residues. Germline V gene sequence: CDR1 MNHEY, CDR2 SMNVEV (reference sequence). CDR3 DNA: TGTGCCAGCAGTACCCCGGCCGGTGAGCAGTACTTC. The encoded protein is CASSTPAGEQYF.

V is TRBV28 and J is TRBJ2-5; D not resolved. The CDR3 loop spans 15 amino acids. V dropped 2 bases and J dropped 5 bases, with 15 bases sitting between them. Germline V gene lookup returns CDR1 MDHEN and CDR2 SYDVKM. The CDR3 reads CASSLLGEKGETQYF. The CDR3 nucleotides read TGTGCCAGCAGTTTACTCGGAGAGAAGGGCGAGACCCAGTACTTC.

The chain recombines TRBV15 with TRBJ1-2, with TRBD1 matching over 7 bases. With V trimmed by 5 bases and J by 3 bases, 9 bases remained unmatched. The CDR3 covers 15 residues. Germline lookup yields CDR1 LNHNV and CDR2 YYDKDF (reference sequence). The CDR3 DNA is TGTGCCACCAGCGTTGACAGGGATGGGTACTATGGCTACACCTTC. It yields the protein CATSVDRDGYYGYTF.